Presented here are 24 T cell receptor beta chains from one specimen sequenced in a study of cytomegalovirus exposure and HLA in healthy donors. It was with 60 Vbeta and 13 Jbeta primers that the PCR ran. Assay used: immunoSEQ multiplex PCR; TCRdb lists only in-frame clones, some missing. The sample carries fewer than 120,000 clones, approximately 86% recorded once. The sequenced sample consisted of PBMCs. These receptors came from a man aged 35-49 years in good health and CMV-seronegative.

This rearrangement joins TRBV5-1 to TRBJ2-3; tentative D call: TRBD1 (5 bases). The CDR3 contains 13 residues. CDR1 and CDR2 from the germline V gene are SGHRS and YFSETQ. Deletions cut 3 bases from V and 7 bases from J, with 12 bases between. In nucleotides, the CDR3 is TGCGCCAGCAGCTCAGAAAGGGGAAATACGCAGTATTTT. Amino acid sequence: CASSSERGNTQYF.

This rearrangement joins TRBV9 to TRBJ2-7; no definite D call. There are 14 residues in the CDR3. Between the trimmed V and J ends, which lost 3 bases and 2 bases, there was a span of 12 bases. Germline loops: CDR1 SGDLS, CDR2 YYNGEE. DNA for the CDR3: TGTGCCAGCAGCGCGGGTTTTGGCGCCTACGAGCAGTACTTC. Amino acids: CASSAGFGAYEQYF.

The V gene is TRBV5-1, the J gene TRBJ1-1, with 10 bases fitting TRBD1. The CDR3 is made up of 17 amino acids. After removal of 0 bases from V and 0 bases from J, the junction contained 5 bases not matched to a gene. Germline loops: CDR1 SGHRS, CDR2 YFSETQ. The CDR3 loop reads CASSLGPGTGVNTEAFF. Here the CDR3 DNA reads TGCGCCAGCAGCTTGGGTCCCGGGACAGGGGTGAACACTGAAGCTTTCTTT.

The chain recombines TRBV28 with TRBJ2-4, with D maybe TRBD1 (5 bases). The germline V gene has CDR1 MDHEN and CDR2 SYDVKM. The CDR3 spans 14 residues. Deletions cut 7 bases from V and 2 bases from J, with 12 bases between. The CDR3 DNA reads as TGTGCCAGCATAGGGGCAGGGCCCAAAAACATTCAGTACTTC. This translates into CASIGAGPKNIQYF.

This clone was seen just once. The genes are TRBV28 and TRBJ1-6; no firm D call. V was shortened by 7 bases and J by 0 bases, with 10 bases between the two germline ends. This CDR3 region has 15 residues. CDR1 is MDHEN and CDR2 is SYDVKM in the germline V gene. The CDR3: CASTRPSSYNSPLHF. DNA of the CDR3: TGTGCCAGCACGCGCCCGAGCTCCTATAATTCACCCCTCCACTTT. Supplemented by reference TRBV28 and TRBJ1-6, the full variable domain reads DVKVTQSSRYLVKRTGEKVFLECVQDMDHENMFWYRQDPGLGLRLIYFSYDVKMKEKGDIPEGYSVSREKKERFSLILESASTNQTSMYLCASTRPSSYNSPLHFGNGTRLTVT.

The chain has TRBV7-3 and TRBJ1-1, with D possibly matching TRBD1 (5 bases). This CDR3 comprises 13 residues. Germline-derived CDR1 and CDR2 are SGHTA and FQGTGA. V was clipped by 3 bases and J by 4 bases, with 9 bases between them. DNA of the CDR3: TGTGCCAGCAGCTTTCAGGGTGGCACTGAAGCTTTCTTT. This translates into CASSFQGGTEAFF.

A remark on this clone: This same CDR3 is encoded by further DNA sequences in the sample. The chain is built from TRBV5-1 and TRBJ1-5, with D tentatively TRBD1 (5 bases). Trimming took off 1 base at V and 6 bases at J, with 11 bases between the two ends. Germline CDR1 reads SGHRS; CDR2 reads YFSETQ. There are 14 residues in the CDR3. The CDR3 DNA follows: TGCGCCAGCAGCTTGACGGGGGTGGGTCAGCCCCAGCATTTT. It codes for CASSLTGVGQPQHF.

The rearrangement joins TRBV4-3 to TRBJ1-5, with D tentatively TRBD1 (5 bases). The germline V and J ends were trimmed by 0 bases and 2 bases, with 11 bases remaining between them. Per the germline V gene, CDR1 is LGHNA and CDR2 is YSLEER. The CDR3 extends over 16 amino acids. Written as DNA, the CDR3 is TGCGCCAGCAGCCAAGATTTTGTCAGGGGCAATCAGCCCCAGCATTTT. This translates into CASSQDFVRGNQPQHF.

V is TRBV2 and J is TRBJ1-1, with D possibly TRBD1 on 5 matching bases. The germline V and J ends were trimmed by 4 bases and 10 bases, with 13 bases remaining between them. CDR3 size: 12 residues. Germline-derived CDR1 and CDR2 are SNHLY and FYNNEI. In nucleotides, the CDR3 is TGTGCCAGCAGTGGGGGACCGGGGGGAGCTTTCTTT. Its protein is CASSGGPGGAFF.

The rearrangement links TRBV7-9 to TRBJ1-4; D not certain. Germline CDR1 and CDR2: SEHNR and FQNEAQ (reference sequence). The CDR3 is 16 amino acids. The ends were cut back, 6 bases at V and 0 bases at J, with 14 bases in the middle. In nucleotides, the CDR3 is TGTGCCAGCAGTGTCATGGGCGTGTCAACTAATGAAAAACTGTTTTTT. It encodes CASSVMGVSTNEKLFF.

This sequence joins TRBV30 and TRBJ1-2, with TRBD1 matching 10 bases. Germline CDR1 and CDR2: GTSNPN and SVGIG (reference sequence). This CDR3 spans 14 amino acids. V shed 5 bases and J 6 bases; nucleotides not matched to a gene: 9. The CDR3 loop is CAWGGTGVLHGYTF. The CDR3 coding sequence is TGTGCCTGGGGGGGGACAGGGGTATTACATGGCTACACCTTC.

The chain links TRBV6-5 to TRBJ2-5, with D possibly being TRBD2 (7 bases). This CDR3 has 16 residues. Germline V lookup: CDR1 MNHEY, CDR2 SVGAGI. Between the trimmed V and J ends, which lost 2 bases and 5 bases, there was a span of 18 bases. In DNA form, the CDR3 reads TGTGCCAGCAGTTACGACGTTTGGCGGGGGCGGGAGACCCAGTACTTC. As protein: CASSYDVWRGRETQYF.

The V gene is TRBV6-6, the J gene TRBJ2-3, with D perhaps TRBD2 (6 bases). Germline CDR1 MNHNY, CDR2 SVGAGI (reference sequence). The CDR3 length is 14 residues. Trimming stripped 10 bases from V and 5 bases from J, with 19 bases between. The CDR3 is CANSYDGGKDTQYF. As DNA, the CDR3 is TGTGCCAATAGTTATGACGGGGGAAAAGATACGCAGTATTTT.

This chain joins TRBV7-2 and TRBJ1-2, with 8 bases matching TRBD1. Germline lookup yields CDR1 SGHTA and CDR2 FQGNSA. Trimming took 3 bases from V and 8 from J; bases not matched to a gene: 11. The CDR3 contains 15 residues. Written as DNA, the CDR3 is TGTGCCAGCAGCTTCCTCCCAGGACAGGGTGAAGGCTACACCTTC. This translates into CASSFLPGQGEGYTF. Full variable domain (outside the CDR3, taken from reference TRBV7-2 and TRBJ1-2): GAGVSQSPSNKVTEKGKDVELRCDPISGHTALYWYRQSLGQGLEFLIYFQGNSAPDKSGLPSDRFSAERTGGSVSTLTIQRTQQEDSAVYLCASSFLPGQGEGYTFGSGTRLTVV.

This chain connects TRBV28 to TRBJ2-3; 7 bases are shared with TRBD1. Germline CDR1 reads MDHEN; CDR2 reads SYDVKM. Unmatched junction bases numbered 2, after V lost 5 bases and J lost 0 bases. CDR3 length: 14 amino acids. CDR3 coding DNA: TGTGCCAGCAGTCACAGGGGAAGCACAGATACGCAGTATTTT. Protein: CASSHRGSTDTQYF.

The V and J genes are TRBV6-5 and TRBJ2-5; TRBD1 might be the D (6 bases). The germline V gene has CDR1 MNHEY and CDR2 SVGAGI. CDR3 length: 13 residues. V was shortened by 6 bases and J by 5 bases, with 13 bases between the two germline ends. The DNA for the CDR3 is TGTGCCAGCAGATTAACAGGGACCGAGACCCAGTACTTC. This codes for CASRLTGTETQYF.

This clone was counted only a few times. The chain combines TRBV11-2 with TRBJ2-7; D is possibly TRBD2 (5 bases). The CDR3 is made up of 12 amino acids. Between the trimmed V and J ends, which lost 4 bases and 7 bases, there was a span of 11 bases. The germline V gene has CDR1 SGHAT and CDR2 FQNNGV. In nucleotides, the CDR3 is TGTGCCAGCAGCTGGGGTTCGGGGGAGCAGTACTTC. Its translation is CASSWGSGEQYF.

The chain combines TRBV6-5 with TRBJ2-3; TRBD1 might be the D (5 bases). V was clipped by 6 bases and J by 3 bases, with 13 bases between them. CDR1 is MNHEY, CDR2 SVGAGI, per germline. CDR3 length equals 14 residues. CDR3 loop: CASRFTGRTDTQYF. DNA for the CDR3: TGTGCCAGCAGGTTTACAGGTCGGACAGATACGCAGTATTTT.

The chain links TRBV28 to TRBJ1-2, with D unclear. Germline-derived CDR1 and CDR2 are MDHEN and SYDVKM. The CDR3 is 13 residues long. The V and J ends lost 7 bases and 0 bases respectively, with 9 bases between them. CDR3 coding DNA: TGTGCCAGCAAGACCGGGACTAACTATGGCTACACCTTC. Its protein is CASKTGTNYGYTF.

A remark on this clone: Other DNA sequences in this specimen translate into the identical CDR3. The V gene is TRBV4-1, the J gene TRBJ2-3; 11 nucleotides match TRBD2. There are 15 residues in the CDR3. Trimming at V came to 1 base and at J to 3 bases, leaving 0 bases not matched to a gene. From germline, CDR1 is MGHRA and CDR2 YSYEKL. The CDR3 DNA is TGCGCCAGCAGCCAAGGACTAGCGGGAACAGATACGCAGTATTTT. Its translation: CASSQGLAGTDTQYF.

This clone was counted a single time. The chain uses TRBV5-1 and TRBJ2-5; 9 nucleotides align to TRBD2. This CDR3 region has 16 residues. Germline trimming cut 2 bases from V and 0 bases from J; bases unmatched to any gene: 5. Germline V gives CDR1 SGHRS, CDR2 YFSETQ. The CDR3 loop is CASSFFSGGDQETQYF. The CDR3 nucleotides read TGCGCCAGCAGCTTTTTTAGCGGGGGAGACCAAGAGACCCAGTACTTC.

The gene calls are TRBV18 and TRBJ2-7; 7 bases are a match to TRBD1. The CDR3 is 14 residues long. The V gene end was trimmed by 0 bases and the J gene end by 7 bases; junction bases not matched to a gene: 6. Germline V gene lookup returns CDR1 KGHSH and CDR2 LQKENI. CDR3 sequence reads: CASSPPGQPGEQYF. The DNA for the CDR3 is TGTGCCAGCTCACCACCGGGACAGCCTGGGGAGCAGTACTTC.

V gene TRBV5-1 combines with J gene TRBJ1-3; D gene uncertain. V lost 4 bases and J lost 3, with 8 bases in between. CDR3 length: 13 residues. Germline-derived CDR1 and CDR2 are SGHRS and YFSETQ. DNA for the CDR3: TGCGCCAGCAGCCCAAGCGTTGGAAACACCATATATTTT. Translating gives CASSPSVGNTIYF. The full variable domain, its missing parts supplied by reference TRBV5-1 and TRBJ1-3, is KAGVTQTPRYLIKTRGQQVTLSCSPISGHRSVSWYQQTPGQGLQFLFEYFSETQRNKGNFPGRFSGRQFSNSRSEMNVSTLELGDSALYLCASSPSVGNTIYFGEGSWLTVV.

This chain connects TRBV28 to TRBJ1-6; D is ambiguous. The length of the CDR3 is 15 residues. Germline V CDR1 and CDR2: MDHEN, SYDVKM. V lost 2 bases and J 0 bases, leaving 5 bases between the germline ends. CDR3 in DNA: TGTGCCAGCAGTTTACTCCTCTCCTATAATTCACCCCTCCACTTT. Protein sequence: CASSLLLSYNSPLHF.